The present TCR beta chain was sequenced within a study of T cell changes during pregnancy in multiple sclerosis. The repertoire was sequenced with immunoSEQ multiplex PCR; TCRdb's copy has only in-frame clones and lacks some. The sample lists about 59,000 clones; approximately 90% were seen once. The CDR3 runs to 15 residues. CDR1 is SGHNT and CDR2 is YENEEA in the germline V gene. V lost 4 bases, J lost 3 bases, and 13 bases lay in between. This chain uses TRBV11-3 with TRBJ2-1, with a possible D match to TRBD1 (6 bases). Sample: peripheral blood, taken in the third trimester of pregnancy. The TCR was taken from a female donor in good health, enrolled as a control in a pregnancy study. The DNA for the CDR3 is TGTGCCAGCAGCTCCTACCCGGACAGCTACAATGAGCAGTTCTTC. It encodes CASSSYPDSYNEQFF.